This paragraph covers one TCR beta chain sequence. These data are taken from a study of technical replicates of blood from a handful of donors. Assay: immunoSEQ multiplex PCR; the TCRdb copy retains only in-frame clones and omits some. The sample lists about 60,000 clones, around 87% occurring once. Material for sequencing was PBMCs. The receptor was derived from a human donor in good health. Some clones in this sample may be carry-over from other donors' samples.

The CDR3 here is CASSLFGSSGNTIYF. The CDR3 nucleotides are TGTGCCAGTAGTCTCTTCGGGAGCTCTGGAAACACCATATATTTT. V and J are TRBV19 and TRBJ1-3; D not resolved. The CDR3 spans 15 residues. CDR1 and CDR2 from the germline V gene are LNHDA and SQIVND (reference sequence). Deletions cut 5 bases from V and 0 bases from J, with 11 bases between.